The 29 T cell receptor beta chains given below trace back to one sample, sequenced in a study of cytomegalovirus exposure and HLA in healthy donors. Generated by immunoSEQ multiplex PCR, the TCRdb table keeps only in-frame clones and is missing some. The sample holds 300,000 or so clones, around 90% seen once. The specimen was PBMCs. The receptor source for this set is a man aged 30 to 39 in good health and CMV-seronegative.

The gene calls are TRBV2 and TRBJ2-3, with a tentative D call TRBD2 (5 bases). The germline gives CDR1 SNHLY, CDR2 FYNNEI. The CDR3 covers 11 residues. Between the trimmed V and J ends, which lost 6 bases and 8 bases, there was a span of 9 bases. The CDR3 bases are TGTGCCAGCAGACTAGTGTCTACGCAGTATTTT. This encodes CASRLVSTQYF.

This rearrangement joins TRBV2 to TRBJ2-1; TRBD1 aligns across 9 bases. V shed 6 bases, J shed 2 bases, and the junction held 5 bases outside the gene matches. This CDR3 is 15 amino acids long. CDR1 SNHLY and CDR2 FYNNEI come from the germline V gene. The CDR3 region is CASSPGQGTYNEQFF. The CDR3 DNA reads TGTGCCAGCAGCCCGGGACAGGGTACCTACAATGAGCAGTTCTTC.

This clone was counted a single time. This rearrangement joins TRBV2 to TRBJ1-6; D unclear. Deletions cut 7 bases from V and 7 bases from J, with 20 bases between. The germline V gene encodes CDR1 SNHLY and CDR2 FYNNEI. The CDR3 is 16 amino acids. CDR3 bases: TGTGCCAGCATTAGTGATAGTTTCGCCTCCAATTCACCCCTCCACTTT. Translating it yields CASISDSFASNSPLHF.

This clone was observed a single time. The rearrangement uses TRBV29-1 and TRBJ2-4, with D perhaps TRBD1 (6 bases). CDR1 and CDR2 (germline): SQVTM, ANQGSEA. The V gene lost 0 bases and the J gene lost 4 bases, with 10 bases spanning the gap. The CDR3 covers 14 residues. CDR3 sequence reads: CSVEDSGVKNIQYF. The CDR3 DNA sequence: TGCAGCGTTGAAGATTCAGGGGTTAAAAACATTCAGTACTTC.

This clone was seen a single time. The J gene is TRBJ2-3, the V gene TRBV29-1; 8 positions agree with TRBD2. V was pared by 6 bases and J by 2 bases, with 10 bases of the junction left unmatched. In germline, CDR1 is SQVTM, CDR2 ANQGSEA. This CDR3 region has 15 residues. CDR3 bases: TGCAGCGTCGCGACGGGGCGGGGGGCCACAGATACGCAGTATTTT. This codes for CSVATGRGATDTQYF.

The chain links TRBV4-1 to TRBJ2-7, with D tentatively TRBD1 (6 bases). Trimming removed 0 bases from V and 2 bases from J, with 14 bases in between. This CDR3 comprises 16 residues. Per the germline V gene, CDR1 is MGHRA and CDR2 is YSYEKL. This CDR3 reads CASSQDFQGKTYEQYF. CDR3 coding DNA: TGCGCCAGCAGCCAAGATTTCCAGGGGAAAACCTACGAGCAGTACTTC.

The genes are TRBV5-4 and TRBJ2-7; 8 bases are shared with TRBD1. Per germline, CDR1 SGHNT and CDR2 YYREEE (reference sequence). The CDR3 loop spans 15 amino acids. V lost 5 bases and J lost 4; bases outside the gene matches: 11. As DNA, the CDR3 is TGTGCCAGCAGTCTGCAGGACAGGGTGAGATACGAGCAGTACTTC. The encoded protein is CASSLQDRVRYEQYF. The full variable domain, in which reference TRBV5-4 and TRBJ2-7 provide the parts outside the CDR3, is ETGVTQSPTHLIKTRGQQVTLRCSSQSGHNTVSWYQQALGQGPQFIFQYYREEENGRGNFPPRFSGLQFPNYSSELNVNALELDDSALYLCASSLQDRVRYEQYFGPGTRLTVT.

The V call is TRBV5-1, the J call TRBJ2-2, with D unclear. The CDR3 is 15 amino acids. Germline CDR1 reads SGHRS; CDR2 reads YFSETQ. Trimming removed 4 bases from V and 0 bases from J, with 10 bases in between. The CDR3: CASSQQSSNTGELFF. The CDR3 DNA reads as TGCGCCAGCAGCCAACAGAGTTCGAACACCGGGGAGCTGTTTTTT.

This clone came up a few times. Other DNA sequences within the sample encode an identical CDR3. The CDR3 spells CASSADRGVSQPQHF. CDR3 sequence (DNA): TGTGCCAGCAGTGCAGACAGGGGGGTGTCTCAGCCCCAGCATTTT. The chain uses TRBV2 and TRBJ1-5, with TRBD1 matching over 9 bases. Germline loops: CDR1 SNHLY, CDR2 FYNNEI. V was pared by 4 bases and J by 6 bases, with 7 bases of the junction left unmatched. This CDR3 contains 15 residues.

This chain uses TRBV28 with TRBJ2-7; D might be TRBD2 (7 bases). Germline lookup yields CDR1 MDHEN and CDR2 SYDVKM. CDR3 length equals 16 residues. Trimming removed 1 base from V and 4 bases from J, with 17 bases in between. The CDR3 coding sequence is TGTGCCAGCAGTTTATATCGCGGGGGCGTTCGATACGAGCAGTACTTC. Its translation is CASSLYRGGVRYEQYF. Drawing the rest from reference TRBV28 and TRBJ2-7, the complete variable domain is DVKVTQSSRYLVKRTGEKVFLECVQDMDHENMFWYRQDPGLGLRLIYFSYDVKMKEKGDIPEGYSVSREKKERFSLILESASTNQTSMYLCASSLYRGGVRYEQYFGPGTRLTVT.

The chain has TRBV19 and TRBJ1-2; no firm D call. From germline, CDR1 is LNHDA and CDR2 SQIVND (reference sequence). Trimming left V 6 bases short and J 4 bases short, with 18 bases between. This CDR3 has 15 amino acids. The chain's CDR3 is CASRQTPGGSYGYTF. The CDR3 bases are TGTGCCAGTAGACAGACCCCCGGCGGGTCCTATGGCTACACCTTC.

The chain uses TRBV5-1 and TRBJ1-1; D might be TRBD1 (6 bases). Per germline, CDR1 SGHRS and CDR2 YFSETQ. There are 16 residues in the CDR3. V was shortened by 3 bases and J by 0 bases, with 15 bases between the two germline ends. CDR3 bases: TGCGCCAGCAGCTCGCCGAGGGACAAACTGAACACTGAAGCTTTCTTT. Amino acid sequence: CASSSPRDKLNTEAFF.

The V and J genes are TRBV6-6 and TRBJ2-7; D perhaps matches TRBD2 (6 bases). Trimming cost V 5 bases and J 4 bases, with 15 bases left between them. The CDR3 loop spans 14 amino acids. Germline loops: CDR1 MNHNY, CDR2 SVGAGI (reference sequence). The CDR3 coding sequence is TGTGCCAGCAGTCTCCGGGGGTTAGCGTACGAGCAGTACTTC. It codes for CASSLRGLAYEQYF.

The V gene is TRBV19, the J gene TRBJ1-1; D gene uncertain. V lost 3 bases and J 0 bases, leaving 8 bases between the germline ends. The CDR3 length is 14 residues. Germline CDR1 reads LNHDA; CDR2 reads SQIVND (reference sequence). This CDR3 reads CASSIATVNTEAFF. Here the CDR3 DNA reads TGTGCCAGTAGTATTGCAACGGTGAACACTGAAGCTTTCTTT.

This clone was seen a few times. The J gene is TRBJ1-1, the V gene TRBV27; D call uncertain. V was shortened by 1 base and J by 0 bases, with 3 bases between the two germline ends. This CDR3 comprises 13 residues. Looked up from germline, CDR1 is MNHEY and CDR2 is SMNVEV (reference sequence). Written as DNA, the CDR3 is TGTGCCAGCAGTTTATATATGAACACTGAAGCTTTCTTT. Its translation: CASSLYMNTEAFF.

Only a few counts were recorded for this clone. V gene TRBV9 combines with J gene TRBJ1-1; D possibly corresponds to TRBD1 (5 bases). CDR1 is SGDLS and CDR2 is YYNGEE in the germline V gene. The CDR3 consists of 14 residues. V shed 5 bases and J shed 1 base, with 12 bases lying between them. The chain's CDR3 is CASSQGHGNTEAFF. DNA for the CDR3: TGTGCCAGCAGTCAGGGTCATGGGAACACTGAAGCTTTCTTT.

This clone came up once. The chain employs TRBV6-5 and TRBJ2-7; 9 positions match TRBD2. Germline values: CDR1 MNHEY, CDR2 SVGAGI. The CDR3 contains 15 residues. With 5 bases clipped from V and 3 bases from J, the junction kept 8 bases outside the gene matches. Here the CDR3 reads CASSLGRGGYYEQYF. The CDR3 nucleotides are TGTGCCAGCAGTCTGGGGCGGGGGGGATACTACGAGCAGTACTTC.

This clone was detected a few times. Other DNA sequences in the sample encode the same CDR3. The gene calls are TRBV7-9 and TRBJ1-6; 7 nucleotides align to TRBD1. This CDR3 comprises 14 residues. The J segment lost 10 bases and the V segment lost 1 base, leaving 4 bases of the junction unmatched. Germline-derived CDR1 and CDR2 are SEHNR and FQNEAQ (reference sequence). The CDR3 nucleotides are TGTGCCAGCAGCTTAGGACAGGGACGGTCACCCCTCCACTTT. This codes for CASSLGQGRSPLHF.

The rearrangement joins TRBV5-1 to TRBJ2-1, with D tentatively TRBD1 (6 bases). CDR3 length: 15 amino acids. The germline V and J ends were trimmed by 0 bases and 2 bases, with 9 bases remaining between them. The germline CDR1 and CDR2 sequences are SGHRS and YFSETQ. CDR3 region: CASSLEQGPYNEQFF. The CDR3 region has the DNA TGCGCCAGCAGCTTGGAACAGGGCCCCTACAATGAGCAGTTCTTC.

CDR3 sequence (DNA): TGTGCCAGCAGCTTACTGGCGGGGGTTCAATCCTACAATGAGCAGTTCTTC. The encoded protein is CASSLLAGVQSYNEQFF. The gene calls are TRBV7-2 and TRBJ2-1; 7 nucleotides line up with TRBD2. J was trimmed by 1 base and V by 2 bases; bases with no gene match: 8. The CDR3 extends over 17 amino acids. Germline-derived CDR1 and CDR2 are SGHTA and FQGNSA.

This rearrangement joins TRBV6-5 to TRBJ1-5, with D tentatively TRBD1 (6 bases). The CDR3 is 15 residues long. Deletions cut 2 bases from V and 6 bases from J, with 14 bases between. Germline loops: CDR1 MNHEY, CDR2 SVGAGI. The CDR3 region is CASSYNRASGQPQHF. The DNA for the CDR3 is TGTGCCAGCAGTTACAACAGGGCTAGTGGTCAGCCCCAGCATTTT.

The chain carries TRBV5-4 and TRBJ2-2; TRBD2 matches 8 bases. There are 15 residues in the CDR3. CDR1 and CDR2 from the germline V gene are SGHNT and YYREEE (reference sequence). The J segment lost 5 bases and the V segment lost 4 bases, leaving 7 bases of the junction unmatched. Written as DNA, the CDR3 is TGTGCCAGCAGCCTGTTGGCGGGGGGTACCGGGGAGCTGTTTTTT. It is translated as CASSLLAGGTGELFF.

This chain uses TRBV5-1 with TRBJ2-1, with TRBD2 matching over 9 bases. The germline gives CDR1 SGHRS, CDR2 YFSETQ. The CDR3 length is 15 residues. With 4 bases clipped from V and 0 bases from J, the junction kept 2 bases outside the gene matches. For the CDR3, the DNA is TGCGCCAGCAGCCGCGGGGGGGCCTCCTACAATGAGCAGTTCTTC. This codes for CASSRGGASYNEQFF.

The rearrangement joins TRBV21-1 to TRBJ1-5. TRBV21-1 is noted as a pseudogene. The CDR3 contains 16 residues. The CDR3 coding sequence is TGTGCCAGCAGCAAAGGAACGAGGGTGGTCAATCAGCCCCAGCATTTT. Amino acids: CASSKGTRVVNQPQHF.

CDR3 DNA: TGTGCCAGCAGCCCTAGACAGGGTGGCCCCTACGAGCAGTACTTC. Its protein product is CASSPRQGGPYEQYF. This chain uses TRBV5-4 with TRBJ2-7, with TRBD1 matching 7 bases. CDR1 and CDR2 from the germline V gene are SGHNT and YYREEE (reference sequence). CDR3 size: 15 residues. V shed 4 bases and J 2 bases; nucleotides not matched to a gene: 9.

This chain joins TRBV12-5 and TRBJ2-3; the match to TRBD2 covers 8 bases. This CDR3 has 17 amino acids. The ends lost 0 bases at V and 1 base at J; junction bases unmatched: 6. The germline CDR1 and CDR2 sequences are LGHNT and FRNRAP. This CDR3 is CASGLVLSAGGTDTQYF. The CDR3 DNA reads TGTGCTAGTGGTTTGGTACTGTCAGCGGGGGGCACAGATACGCAGTATTTT.

The V call is TRBV6-5, the J call TRBJ2-1; 9 bases match TRBD1. Per the germline V gene, CDR1 is MNHEY and CDR2 is SVGAGI. This CDR3 spans 15 amino acids. V gave up 2 bases and J gave up 3 bases; unmatched junction bases: 2. Here the CDR3 DNA reads TGTGCCAGCAGTTACGACAGGGGGTACTACAATGAGCAGTTCTTC. Its translation: CASSYDRGYYNEQFF.

Points on this clone: Relative to the germline gene, one junction end is altered; a read error may explain this. The chain uses TRBV7-8 and TRBJ2-5; weak D call: TRBD2 (6 bases). The CDR3 has 17 amino acids. Per germline, CDR1 SGHVS and CDR2 FQNEAQ. The chain's CDR3 is CASSSFWGELNQKTQYF. The CDR3 bases are TGTGCCAGCAGCTCGTTCTGGGGGGAACTAAACCAAAAGACCCAGTACTTC.

Details on this clone: The junction and the germline gene differ at one end; a read error may be behind it. The V and J genes are TRBV7-6 and TRBJ2-2; D is possibly TRBD1 (5 bases). The CDR3 is made up of 16 amino acids. The germline V gene has CDR1 SGHVS and CDR2 FNYEAQ. CDR3 region: CASSFPQGRNAGELFF. CDR3 in DNA: TGTGCCAGCAGCTTTCCGCAGGGAAGGAACGCCGGGGAGCTGTTTTTT.